The 32 T cell receptor beta chains presented below share a single source sample, sequenced in a study of T cell responses to AZD1222 COVID-19 vaccine (dated by TCRdb to the early 2020s). The method was the immunoSEQ multiplex PCR assay. TCRdb took this table from immuneACCESS and kept in-frame rearrangements with V and J called. Such tables lack part of the clones; where checked against another copy, unresolved V genes explain under half of the gap, and the rest is unexplained. The sample table records fewer than 180,000 clones; over 75% of these occur just once. About 3.2% of the sample is in the top ten clones. The sample's time point, from its label and the paper: about 28 days (+/-7) after the second vaccine dose. This specimen consisted of peripheral blood, obtained 28 days after the second AZD1222 dose. These receptors came from an adult who received the AZD1222 COVID-19 vaccine.

In DNA, the CDR3 is TGTGCCTGGAGTGGGGACAGAATCTATGGCTACACCTTC. As protein: CAWSGDRIYGYTF. This chain links TRBV30 with TRBJ1-2, with 7 bases that match TRBD1. Germline V gene lookup returns CDR1 GTSNPN and CDR2 SVGIG (reference sequence). Trimming cost V 1 base and J 4 bases; bases outside gene matches: 3. CDR3 length equals 13 residues.

The chain has TRBV7-2 and TRBJ1-5; the match to TRBD1 covers 7 bases. The length of the CDR3 is 15 residues. Trimming at V came to 2 bases and at J to 11 bases, leaving 12 bases not matched to a gene. Per the germline V gene, CDR1 is SGHTA and CDR2 is FQGNSA. The CDR3 spells CASSLTGASATAQHF. The CDR3 region has the DNA TGTGCCAGCAGCTTAACAGGGGCCTCAGCCACGGCCCAGCATTTT. Full variable domain (missing parts from reference TRBV7-2 and TRBJ1-5): GAGVSQSPSNKVTEKGKDVELRCDPISGHTALYWYRQSLGQGLEFLIYFQGNSAPDKSGLPSDRFSAERTGGSVSTLTIQRTQQEDSAVYLCASSLTGASATAQHFGDGTRLSIL.

This chain joins TRBV7-9 and TRBJ1-6, with D maybe TRBD1 (6 bases). Trimming removed 6 bases from V and 7 bases from J, with 19 bases in between. Per germline, CDR1 SEHNR and CDR2 FQNEAQ (reference sequence). The CDR3 spans 16 residues. CDR3 in DNA: TGTGCCAGCAGTTCACGCACAGGGATAAGCAATTCACCCCTCCACTTT. Its translation: CASSSRTGISNSPLHF.

V is TRBV4-1 and J is TRBJ2-7, with 7 nucleotides matching TRBD1. Germline-derived CDR1 and CDR2 are MGHRA and YSYEKL. J gave up 3 bases and V 4 bases, and 3 bases lay outside the gene matches. The length of the CDR3 is 13 residues. CDR3 region: CASSLDRDYEQYF. The CDR3 coding sequence is TGCGCCAGCAGCCTCGACAGGGACTACGAGCAGTACTTC.

The J gene is TRBJ1-1, the V gene TRBV2; weak D call: TRBD1 (6 bases). Trimming left V 1 base short and J 1 base short, with 10 bases between. The CDR3 totals 15 residues. Germline loops: CDR1 SNHLY, CDR2 FYNNEI. Written as DNA, the CDR3 is TGTGCCAGCAGTGAAGACAGGGCCCCGAACACTGAAGCTTTCTTT. As protein: CASSEDRAPNTEAFF.

The J gene is TRBJ2-3, the V gene TRBV12-3 or TRBV12-4, with D perhaps being TRBD1 or TRBD2 (5 bases each). The ends were cut back, 7 bases at V and 6 bases at J, with 11 bases in the middle. The CDR3 runs to 12 residues. This CDR3 is CASTSEGDTQYF. CDR3 nucleotides: TGTGCCAGCACCTCCGAGGGGGATACGCAGTATTTT.

The V gene is TRBV2, the J gene TRBJ2-5, with 9 bases matching TRBD2. Unmatched junction bases numbered 5, after V lost 4 bases and J lost 5 bases. Germline-derived CDR1 and CDR2 are SNHLY and FYNNEI. The CDR3 has 14 amino acids. The CDR3 nucleotides read TGTGCCAGCAGTGCCGGGACTAGCTTCGAGACCCAGTACTTC. This gives the protein CASSAGTSFETQYF.

The chain carries TRBV2 and TRBJ1-4; D might be TRBD1 (5 bases). The V end was cut by 6 bases, the J end by 7 bases, with 18 bases between. In germline, CDR1 is SNHLY, CDR2 FYNNEI. The CDR3 loop spans 15 amino acids. The CDR3, as DNA: TGTGCCAGCAGGGCCGGGACCCAGAGAGGTGAAAAACTGTTTTTT. Translating it yields CASRAGTQRGEKLFF.

The chain employs TRBV27 and TRBJ1-1, with D possibly TRBD1 on 5 matching bases. V was trimmed by 6 bases and J by 1 base, leaving 6 bases between them. The CDR3 consists of 12 residues. Looked up from germline, CDR1 is MNHEY and CDR2 is SMNVEV (reference sequence). CDR3 region: CASSGQNTEAFF. The CDR3 bases are TGTGCCAGCAGCGGACAGAACACTGAAGCTTTCTTT.

The genes are TRBV5-1 and TRBJ1-2, with a tentative D call TRBD1 (5 bases). Trimming removed 0 bases at V and 8 bases at J, with 14 bases between. Looked up from germline, CDR1 is SGHRS and CDR2 is YFSETQ. The CDR3 is 14 amino acids. The CDR3 DNA sequence: TGCGCCAGCAGCTTGGATAGGGGAGAAGCAGGCTACACCTTC. It encodes CASSLDRGEAGYTF.

The table lists this clone with a count of one. The chain carries TRBV7-8 and TRBJ1-6; unclear D gene. V was trimmed by 4 bases and J by 6 bases, leaving 13 bases between them. There are 15 residues in the CDR3. Germline V lookup: CDR1 SGHVS, CDR2 FQNEAQ. CDR3 nucleotides: TGTGCCAGCAGCTCTCGGTCGGTGGGTAATTCACCCCTCCACTTT. This encodes CASSSRSVGNSPLHF.

V usage is TRBV6-1 and J usage is TRBJ2-1, with unresolved D. This CDR3 contains 17 residues. Trimming cost V 2 bases and J 3 bases, with 17 bases left between them. Germline CDR1 and CDR2: MNHNS and SASEGT. CDR3 nucleotide sequence: TGTGCCAGCAGTGAAACGGCCCCTGGGCTAGTCTACAATGAGCAGTTCTTC. Amino acid sequence: CASSETAPGLVYNEQFF.

V and J are TRBV24-1 and TRBJ2-5; tentatively, D is TRBD2 (5 bases). The CDR3 loop spans 17 amino acids. V gave up 4 bases and J gave up 0 bases, with 17 bases separating them. Germline V gives CDR1 KGHDR, CDR2 SFDVKD. DNA for the CDR3: TGTGCCACCAGTGAACGCCCCAGAAGAGGGTACCAAGAGACCCAGTACTTC. Translated: CATSERPRRGYQETQYF.

The V and J genes are TRBV7-8 and TRBJ2-1; 7 nucleotides agree with TRBD2. CDR3 length equals 16 residues. Per germline, CDR1 SGHVS and CDR2 FQNEAQ. With V trimmed by 5 bases and J by 4 bases, 11 bases remained unmatched. The CDR3 bases are TGTGCCAGCAGCAAGGGGTGGCTAGCGGAGTACAATGAGCAGTTCTTC. Encoded protein: CASSKGWLAEYNEQFF.

J is TRBJ1-5 and V is TRBV19; 9 positions match TRBD1. Germline trimming cut 3 bases from V and 4 bases from J; bases unmatched to any gene: 4. The CDR3 contains 15 residues. Looked up from germline, CDR1 is LNHDA and CDR2 is SQIVND (reference sequence). The CDR3: CASSMRDRVNQPQHF. The CDR3 coding sequence is TGTGCCAGTAGTATGCGGGACAGGGTGAATCAGCCCCAGCATTTT.

The J gene is TRBJ2-6, the V gene TRBV2; D is unclear. V lost 3 bases to trimming and J lost 2 bases, with 14 bases between them. There are 17 residues in the CDR3. The germline V gene has CDR1 SNHLY and CDR2 FYNNEI. The CDR3 loop reads CASSEGKGRTGANVLTF. The CDR3 DNA follows: TGTGCCAGCAGTGAGGGGAAGGGAAGGACTGGGGCCAACGTCCTGACTTTC.

The rearrangement joins TRBV7-2 to TRBJ2-3; D uncertain. The germline V gene encodes CDR1 SGHTA and CDR2 FQGNSA. The V and J ends lost 3 bases and 8 bases respectively, with 9 bases between them. The CDR3 extends over 12 amino acids. CDR3 in DNA: TGTGCCAGCAGCTTGGAACTGGGTACGCAGTATTTT. Translation gives CASSLELGTQYF.

The chain recombines TRBV4-1 with TRBJ1-4; tentative D call: TRBD1 (6 bases). The CDR3 consists of 15 residues. The germline gives CDR1 MGHRA, CDR2 YSYEKL. Trimming pared 2 bases from V and 3 bases from J, leaving 10 bases between. DNA for the CDR3: TGCGCCAGCAGCCAAACCGGGACACCTAATGAAAAACTGTTTTTT. Protein product: CASSQTGTPNEKLFF.

V is TRBV10-2 and J is TRBJ1-1; D gene ambiguous. Looked up from germline, CDR1 is WSHSY and CDR2 is SAAADI. The CDR3 length is 15 residues. V was shortened by 4 bases and J by 10 bases, with 22 bases between the two germline ends. The CDR3 nucleotides are TGCGCCAGCAGTGGGCTGCAGACTCTTCCAAGGAGAGCTTTCTTT. Amino acids: CASSGLQTLPRRAFF.

The rearrangement links TRBV3-1 (or the pseudogene TRBV3-2) to TRBJ2-3, with 7 bases matching TRBD2. V gave up 8 bases and J gave up 3 bases; unmatched junction bases: 5. The V gene's germline CDR1 is LGHDT and CDR2 YNNKEL (reference sequence). The CDR3 contains 13 residues. CDR3 nucleotide sequence: TGTGCCAGCTCGGGGGGAAGAACAGATACGCAGTATTTT. It yields the protein CASSGGRTDTQYF.

This chain links TRBV5-6 with TRBJ1-1; a weak D match, TRBD1 (5 bases). Germline CDR1 reads SGHDT; CDR2 reads YYEEEE. CDR3 size: 15 residues. V dropped 0 bases and J dropped 4 bases, with 13 bases sitting between them. As DNA, the CDR3 is TGTGCCAGCAGCTTGGTCCTCACAGGTTTCACTGAAGCTTTCTTT. It encodes CASSLVLTGFTEAFF. The variable domain in full, completed from reference TRBV5-6 and TRBJ1-1, reads DAGVTQSPTHLIKTRGQQVTLRCSPKSGHDTVSWYQQALGQGPQFIFQYYEEEERQRGNFPDRFSGHQFPNYSSELNVNALLLGDSALYLCASSLVLTGFTEAFFGQGTRLTVV.

This clone was counted a single time. The chain is built from TRBV28 and TRBJ2-5; maybe TRBD2 (7 bases). V was clipped by 5 bases and J by 4 bases, with 17 bases between them. From germline, CDR1 is MDHEN and CDR2 SYDVKM. CDR3 size: 15 residues. The CDR3 spells CASSPRGGSSETQYF. The CDR3 DNA is TGTGCCAGCAGTCCTAGGGGGGGGAGTTCAGAGACCCAGTACTTC. Based on the CDR3 plus reference TRBV28 and TRBJ2-5, the full variable domain is DVKVTQSSRYLVKRTGEKVFLECVQDMDHENMFWYRQDPGLGLRLIYFSYDVKMKEKGDIPEGYSVSREKKERFSLILESASTNQTSMYLCASSPRGGSSETQYFGPGTRLLVL.

The gene calls are TRBV6-6 and TRBJ2-5, with D possibly matching TRBD2 (5 bases). Germline assignment: CDR1 MNHNY and CDR2 SVGAGI (reference sequence). CDR3 length: 14 amino acids. The V gene lost 6 bases and the J gene lost 5 bases, with 16 bases spanning the gap. In DNA, the CDR3 is TGTGCCAGCAGCACCTCAGGACCGGGGGAGACCCAGTACTTC. As protein: CASSTSGPGETQYF.

The genes are TRBV15 and TRBJ2-7; a possible D gene is TRBD2 (6 bases). The CDR3 is 16 residues long. V lost 0 bases to trimming and J lost 2 bases, with 14 bases between them. CDR1 and CDR2 from the germline V gene are LNHNV and YYDKDF (reference sequence). The CDR3 DNA sequence: TGTGCCACCAGCAGAGATCTTACTAGCAGAACCTACGAGCAGTACTTC. This sequence encodes CATSRDLTSRTYEQYF.

The chain employs TRBV6-1 and TRBJ2-7; 14 positions agree with TRBD2. J was trimmed by 7 bases and V by 2 bases; bases with no gene match: 13. Germline values: CDR1 MNHNS, CDR2 SASEGT. CDR3 length: 18 amino acids. CDR3 nucleotide sequence: TGTGCCAGCAGTGAAAGGGGACTAGCGGGAGTTCTCCTCGAGGAGCAGTACTTC. Its translation: CASSERGLAGVLLEEQYF.

The J gene is TRBJ1-1, the V gene TRBV30, with D maybe TRBD1 (5 bases). This CDR3 is built from 14 residues. The germline gives CDR1 GTSNPN, CDR2 SVGIG (reference sequence). Trimming removed 2 bases at V and 0 bases at J, with 10 bases between. The CDR3 loop reads CAWSPGTVNTEAFF. CDR3 bases: TGTGCCTGGAGTCCCGGGACGGTGAACACTGAAGCTTTCTTT.

The CDR3 protein is CASRRAGTDTQYF. CDR3 DNA: TGTGCCAGCAGGCGAGCAGGCACAGATACGCAGTATTTT. The chain has TRBV2 and TRBJ2-3; D call uncertain. This CDR3 has 13 residues. Per the germline V gene, CDR1 is SNHLY and CDR2 is FYNNEI. V was trimmed by 6 bases and J by 1 base, leaving 8 bases between them.

The chain joins TRBV5-4 to TRBJ1-1, with 7 positions matching TRBD1. This CDR3 region has 15 residues. The germline gives CDR1 SGHNT, CDR2 YYREEE (reference sequence). Trimming at V came to 1 base and at J to 1 base, leaving 4 bases not matched to a gene. DNA of the CDR3: TGTGCCAGCAGCTTGCCTGGGACAGAGAACACTGAAGCTTTCTTT. The encoded protein is CASSLPGTENTEAFF.

The table lists this clone with a few counts. The gene calls are TRBV11-2 and TRBJ2-7, with 9 bases identical to TRBD2. The CDR3 is 16 residues long. V lost 0 bases to trimming and J lost 2 bases; unmatched junction nucleotides: 5. Looked up from germline, CDR1 is SGHAT and CDR2 is FQNNGV. The CDR3 DNA reads as TGTGCCAGCAGCTTAGAGGGGGGACTAGCAACCTACGAGCAGTACTTC. This translates into CASSLEGGLATYEQYF.

This clone has a single count. The chain joins TRBV15 to TRBJ1-5; D possibly corresponds to TRBD1 (5 bases). The length of the CDR3 is 18 residues. Germline V lookup: CDR1 LNHNV, CDR2 YYDKDF (reference sequence). The V gene lost 5 bases and the J gene lost 0 bases, with 20 bases spanning the gap. The CDR3 region is CATSSPLGQGNSNQPQHF. CDR3 in DNA: TGTGCCACCAGCTCCCCATTGGGGCAGGGTAATAGCAATCAGCCCCAGCATTTT.

The chain has TRBV5-1 and TRBJ2-5; D possibly corresponds to TRBD1 (6 bases). The CDR3 is 15 amino acids. V shed 1 base and J shed 1 base, with 11 bases lying between them. Germline-derived CDR1 and CDR2 are SGHRS and YFSETQ. Here the CDR3 reads CASSLWGQSQETQYF. The DNA of the CDR3 is TGCGCCAGCAGCTTGTGGGGACAAAGCCAAGAGACCCAGTACTTC.

This sequence joins TRBV5-6 and TRBJ2-4; 7 bases agree with TRBD2. The germline CDR1 and CDR2 sequences are SGHDT and YYEEEE. The length of the CDR3 is 14 residues. The J segment lost 1 base and the V segment lost 4 bases, leaving 2 bases of the junction unmatched. The CDR3 reads CASSLGGAKNIQYF. CDR3 sequence (DNA): TGTGCCAGCAGCCTCGGGGGGGCCAAAAACATTCAGTACTTC.